This passage covers 20 T cell receptor beta chains from one sample sequenced in a study of radiotherapy plus CTLA-4 blockade in lung cancer. Produced via immunoSEQ multiplex PCR; TCRdb's table is partial and in-frame only. The sample lists 71,000 or so clones, around nine tenths seen once, with 0.87% in the top ten. Material: peripheral blood, obtained from a patient treated with radiotherapy plus ipilimumab. These receptors all stem from a human donor with non-small cell lung cancer who had stable disease on radiotherapy plus ipilimumab.

V gene TRBV2 combines with J gene TRBJ1-4; D is possibly TRBD1 (5 bases). Trimming took 7 bases from V and 13 from J, leaving 19 bases between them. In germline, CDR1 is SNHLY, CDR2 FYNNEI. The length of the CDR3 is 13 residues. CDR3 DNA: TGTGCCAGCAACGGATTCCTACAGGACATACTGTTTTTT. Residues: CASNGFLQDILFF. Complete variable domain (other parts from reference TRBV2 and TRBJ1-4): EPEVTQTPSHQVTQMGQEVILRCVPISNHLYFYWYRQILGQKVEFLVSFYNNEISEKSEIFDDQFSVERPDGSNFTLKIRSTKLEDSAMYFCASNGFLQDILFFGSGTQLSVL.

V is TRBV5-7 and J is TRBJ2-5; maybe TRBD1 (5 bases). TRBV5-7 is filed as an ORF, its function uncertain. Trimming pared 4 bases from V and 5 bases from J, leaving 18 bases between. The length of the CDR3 is 15 residues. The CDR3 loop reads CASSQYTSGWETQYF. The CDR3 DNA sequence: TGTGCCAGCAGCCAATATACATCAGGGTGGGAGACCCAGTACTTC.

The rearrangement links TRBV30 to TRBJ1-6, with D possibly matching TRBD1 (5 bases). Germline CDR1 is GTSNPN and CDR2 is SVGIG (reference sequence). This CDR3 is built from 13 residues. Trimming stripped 0 bases from V and 7 bases from J, with 7 bases between. In DNA, the CDR3 is TGTGCCTGGAGTGTACCAGGGAATTCACCCCTCCACTTT. Translation gives CAWSVPGNSPLHF.

This clone turned up a few times. This sequence joins TRBV5-1 and TRBJ2-3, with TRBD2 matching 11 bases. The CDR3 extends over 16 amino acids. With 0 bases clipped from V and 4 bases from J, the junction kept 4 bases outside the gene matches. The germline gives CDR1 SGHRS, CDR2 YFSETQ. The DNA for the CDR3 is TGCGCCAGCAGCTTGGGCTCTAGCGGGGGGTCAGATACGCAGTATTTT. It codes for CASSLGSSGGSDTQYF.

This clone turned up a few times. The chain is built from TRBV5-6 and TRBJ2-7, with 11 bases that match TRBD1. The V segment lost 3 bases and the J segment 7 bases; nucleotides outside the gene matches: 6. CDR1 and CDR2 from the germline V gene are SGHDT and YYEEEE. This CDR3 region has 14 residues. The CDR3 loop is CASSWDRGTREQYF. As DNA, the CDR3 is TGTGCCAGCAGCTGGGACAGGGGGACTAGAGAGCAGTACTTC. The variable domain in full, completed from reference TRBV5-6 and TRBJ2-7, reads DAGVTQSPTHLIKTRGQQVTLRCSPKSGHDTVSWYQQALGQGPQFIFQYYEEEERQRGNFPDRFSGHQFPNYSSELNVNALLLGDSALYLCASSWDRGTREQYFGPGTRLTVT.

This chain joins TRBV30 and TRBJ1-5, with D uncertain. Trimming pared 2 bases from V and 5 bases from J, leaving 10 bases between. The CDR3 is 13 amino acids. The germline V gene encodes CDR1 GTSNPN and CDR2 SVGIG (reference sequence). CDR3 DNA: TGTGCCTGGAGTATGGGGTCGGATCAGCCCCAGCATTTT. Protein sequence: CAWSMGSDQPQHF.

V gene TRBV20-1 combines with J gene TRBJ2-1; D is perhaps TRBD1 or TRBD2 (5 bases each). The CDR3 loop spans 11 amino acids. With 7 bases removed from V and 6 bases from J, the gap between germline ends came to 10 bases. The germline CDR1 and CDR2 sequences are DFQATT and SNEGSKA (reference sequence). CDR3 amino acids: CSESGGNEQFF. For the CDR3, the DNA is TGCAGTGAGAGTGGGGGCAATGAGCAGTTCTTC.

V and J are TRBV25-1 and TRBJ1-1; D uncertain. The germline V gene encodes CDR1 MGHDK and CDR2 SYGVNS. Trimming took 4 bases from V and 4 from J, leaving 13 bases between them. The CDR3 loop spans 14 amino acids. The DNA of the CDR3 is TGTGCCAGCAGTGGAGGAGGGTCGGGCACTGAAGCTTTCTTT. It yields the protein CASSGGGSGTEAFF. The full variable domain, in which reference TRBV25-1 and TRBJ1-1 provide the parts outside the CDR3, is EADIYQTPRYLVIGTGKKITLECSQTMGHDKMYWYQQDPGMELHLIHYSYGVNSTEKGDLSSESTVSRIRTEHFPLTLESARPSHTSQYLCASSGGGSGTEAFFGQGTRLTVV.

J is TRBJ1-2 and V is TRBV14; D is undetermined. The CDR3 extends over 14 amino acids. V lost 2 bases to trimming and J lost 1 base, with 8 bases between them. CDR1 and CDR2 from the germline V gene are SGHDN and FVKESK. The CDR3 spells CASSQQQFNYGYTF. DNA for the CDR3: TGTGCCAGCAGCCAACAACAGTTTAACTATGGCTACACCTTC.

J is TRBJ2-5 and V is TRBV7-2; D call uncertain. The germline V gene has CDR1 SGHTA and CDR2 FQGNSA. This CDR3 is built from 13 residues. The V end lost 2 bases, the J end lost 5 bases, and 9 bases lay between the germline ends. CDR3 in amino acids: CASSLKRAETQYF. CDR3 in DNA: TGTGCCAGCAGCTTAAAGCGCGCGGAGACCCAGTACTTC.

The rearrangement links TRBV7-3 to TRBJ2-1; D uncertain. Germline V gene lookup returns CDR1 SGHTA and CDR2 FQGTGA. This CDR3 has 17 residues. The ends were cut back, 1 base at V and 0 bases at J, with 13 bases in the middle. The CDR3 DNA sequence: TGTGCCAGCAGCTTAAATGGCGGCAGAAGCTCCTACAATGAGCAGTTCTTC. It translates to CASSLNGGRSSYNEQFF.

The rearrangement uses TRBV4-1 and TRBJ2-7, with 7 bases matching TRBD2. Germline CDR1 MGHRA, CDR2 YSYEKL. The CDR3 length is 18 residues. Trimming cost V 4 bases and J 7 bases; bases outside gene matches: 22. The CDR3 loop reads CASSPTPSRDYPSGEQYF. The CDR3 nucleotides are TGCGCCAGCAGCCCCACCCCTTCCCGGGACTACCCTTCGGGGGAGCAGTACTTC.

This clone was counted between two and nine times. This sequence joins TRBV6-1 and TRBJ1-1, with a weak D call TRBD1 (5 bases). The CDR3 length is 15 residues. From germline, CDR1 is MNHNS and CDR2 SASEGT. The germline V and J ends were trimmed by 1 base and 0 bases, with 9 bases remaining between them. CDR3 loop: CASSEGQYMNTEAFF. CDR3 DNA sequence: TGTGCCAGCAGTGAAGGACAGTACATGAACACTGAAGCTTTCTTT.

This rearrangement joins TRBV28 to TRBJ1-1; no clear D gene. The CDR3 runs 10 residues. The germline V and J ends were trimmed by 6 bases and 7 bases, with 6 bases remaining between them. Germline CDR1 and CDR2: MDHEN and SYDVKM. CDR3 sequence: CASRDVEAFF. CDR3 in DNA: TGTGCCAGCAGGGACGTTGAAGCTTTCTTT.

The chain couples TRBV5-1 to TRBJ2-1; 8 nucleotides agree with TRBD2. This CDR3 spans 16 amino acids. Germline CDR1 and CDR2: SGHRS and YFSETQ. Trimming took 0 bases from V and 7 from J; bases not matched to a gene: 9. CDR3 loop: CASSLVQAGVMNEQFF. CDR3 in DNA: TGCGCCAGCAGCTTGGTTCAAGCGGGAGTGATGAATGAGCAGTTCTTC.

This clone is a singleton in its sample. This chain connects TRBV6-5 to TRBJ2-5, with 7 bases identical to TRBD1. There are 14 residues in the CDR3. Germline assignment: CDR1 MNHEY and CDR2 SVGAGI. Trimming removed 6 bases from V and 5 bases from J; junction bases left unmatched: 9. The DNA for the CDR3 is TGTGCCAGCAGGAGAGTAGGGGGCATTGAGACCCAGTACTTC. This codes for CASRRVGGIETQYF.

This chain uses TRBV11-1 with TRBJ2-3; D call uncertain. V lost 4 bases and J 1 base, leaving 12 bases between the germline ends. This CDR3 has 15 residues. Germline assignment: CDR1 SGHAT and CDR2 FQDESV (reference sequence). The CDR3 region has the DNA TGTGCCAGCAGCTCACAAAAGAGAGGCACAGATACGCAGTATTTT. Translated: CASSSQKRGTDTQYF. The whole variable domain, filled in from reference TRBV11-1 and TRBJ2-3, reads EAEVAQSPRYKITEKSQAVAFWCDPISGHATLYWYRQILGQGPELLVQFQDESVVDDSQLPKDRFSAERLKGVDSTLKIQPAELGDSAMYLCASSSQKRGTDTQYFGPGTRLTVL.

The chain has TRBV5-1 and TRBJ2-2, with D maybe TRBD1 (6 bases). Germline V gene sequence: CDR1 SGHRS, CDR2 YFSETQ. The CDR3 has 15 residues. V was pared by 7 bases and J by 0 bases, with 13 bases between. The CDR3: CASEKTGSNTGELFF. DNA for the CDR3: TGCGCCAGCGAGAAGACAGGATCGAACACCGGGGAGCTGTTTTTT.

The chain joins TRBV5-6 to TRBJ1-2; 10 bases are shared with TRBD1. J was trimmed by 1 base and V by 4 bases; bases with no gene match: 7. Looked up from germline, CDR1 is SGHDT and CDR2 is YYEEEE. This CDR3 has 16 residues. DNA for the CDR3: TGTGCCAGCAGCACTGCGGACAGGGGGGTTAACTATGGCTACACCTTC. Translated, it gives CASSTADRGVNYGYTF.

This clone was detected only a few times. J is TRBJ1-4 and V is TRBV7-9; the match to TRBD1 covers 8 bases. Unmatched junction bases numbered 2, after V lost 5 bases and J lost 0 bases. Per the germline V gene, CDR1 is SEHNR and CDR2 is FQNEAQ (reference sequence). This CDR3 is built from 15 residues. DNA of the CDR3: TGTGCCAGCAGCACACAGGGGGCAACTAATGAAAAACTGTTTTTT. Protein product: CASSTQGATNEKLFF.